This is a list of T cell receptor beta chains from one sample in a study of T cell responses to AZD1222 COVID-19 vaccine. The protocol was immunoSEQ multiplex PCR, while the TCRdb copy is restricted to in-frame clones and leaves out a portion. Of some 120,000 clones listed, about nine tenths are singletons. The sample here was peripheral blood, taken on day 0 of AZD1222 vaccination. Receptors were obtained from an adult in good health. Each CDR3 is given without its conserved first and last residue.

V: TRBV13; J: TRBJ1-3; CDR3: ASNLASGNTIY
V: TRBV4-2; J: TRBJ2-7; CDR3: ASSPPVWEKGGGGGGSYEQY
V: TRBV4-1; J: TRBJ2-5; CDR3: ASSRNDGTREETQY
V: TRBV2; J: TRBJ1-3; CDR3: ASSERVGNTIY
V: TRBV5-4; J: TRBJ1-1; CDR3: ASSRVGTGKSWNTEAF
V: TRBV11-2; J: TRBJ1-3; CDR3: ASSFQSSGNTIY
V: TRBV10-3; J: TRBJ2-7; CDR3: AISSTGHGGEQY
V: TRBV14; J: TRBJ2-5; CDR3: ASSPLAIETQY
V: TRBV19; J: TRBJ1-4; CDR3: ASSSRRFNEKLF
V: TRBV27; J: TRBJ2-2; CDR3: ASSLLGTGELF
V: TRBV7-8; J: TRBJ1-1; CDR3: ASSLAGFGRDTEAF
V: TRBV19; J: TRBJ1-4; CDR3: ASSMGRLEEKLF
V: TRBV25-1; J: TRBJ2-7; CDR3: ASSDWGDSYEQY
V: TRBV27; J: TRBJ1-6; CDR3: ASSFQVINSPLH
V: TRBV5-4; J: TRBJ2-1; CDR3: ASKLAGNNEQF
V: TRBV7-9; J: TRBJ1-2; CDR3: ASSLLEGRGGYT
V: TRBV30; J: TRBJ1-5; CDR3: AWSVHGTVNQPQH
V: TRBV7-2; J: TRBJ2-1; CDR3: ASSWGLGGNEQF
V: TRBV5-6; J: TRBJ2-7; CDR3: ASSGTGASGQY
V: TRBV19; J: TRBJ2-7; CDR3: ASRGTGGHEQY
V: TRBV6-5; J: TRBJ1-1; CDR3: ASIISEGARAEAF
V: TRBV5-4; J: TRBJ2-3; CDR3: ASSSGPGTDTQY
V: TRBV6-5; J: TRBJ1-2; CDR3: ASSPGRYGYT
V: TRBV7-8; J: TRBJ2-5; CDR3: ASSLVASGGWETQY
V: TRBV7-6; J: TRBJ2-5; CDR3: ASSLALAGGIKETQY
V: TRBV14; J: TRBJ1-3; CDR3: ASSHTRQAGNTIY
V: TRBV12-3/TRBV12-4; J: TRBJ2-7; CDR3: ASSFFTGQQY
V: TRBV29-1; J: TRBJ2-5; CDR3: SVGGTGGKETQY
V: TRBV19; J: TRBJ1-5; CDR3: ASGEIRYQPQH
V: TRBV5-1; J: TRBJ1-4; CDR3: ASSLRGVSEKLF
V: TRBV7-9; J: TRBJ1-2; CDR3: ASSLGRVGTNYGYT
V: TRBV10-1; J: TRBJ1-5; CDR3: ASSEGFQPQH
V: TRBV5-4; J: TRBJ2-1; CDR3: ASSDPGTNYNEQF
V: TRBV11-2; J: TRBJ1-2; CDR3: ASSLTGYGYT
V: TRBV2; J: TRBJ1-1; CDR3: ASHRSLSRDTEAF
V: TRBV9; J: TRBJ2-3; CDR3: ASSVEPGRTDTQY
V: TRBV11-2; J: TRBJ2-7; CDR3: ASSLTVGTPYEQY
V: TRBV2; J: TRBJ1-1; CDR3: ASKPSPNTEAF
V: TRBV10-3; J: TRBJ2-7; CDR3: AISEGRVSYEQY
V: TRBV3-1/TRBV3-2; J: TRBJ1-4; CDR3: ASSREEMPPEGLF
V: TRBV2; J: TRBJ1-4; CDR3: ASSEFLWEKLF
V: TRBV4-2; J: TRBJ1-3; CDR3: ASSQGLYSGNTIY
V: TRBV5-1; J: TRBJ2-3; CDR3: ASSLASAGGTDTQY
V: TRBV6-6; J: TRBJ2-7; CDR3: ASSYSPIAGSYEQY
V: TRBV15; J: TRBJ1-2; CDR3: ATSRGRGQGGGYT
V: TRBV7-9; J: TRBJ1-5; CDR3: ASSLSGNSNQPQH
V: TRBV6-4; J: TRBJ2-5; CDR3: ASSPPLLGETQY